These T cell receptor beta chains were read from a single sample in a study of Ad26.COV2.S vaccination and SARS-CoV-2 variants. Repertoires were generated with immunoSEQ multiplex PCR, while TCRdb's copy carries only in-frame clones and drops some. The sample records approximately 360,000 clones, roughly 80% being singletons. Source: peripheral blood, taken in a trial of Ad26.COV2.S vaccine versus placebo. The receptors here all came from a person aged 18-65 years who received the Ad26.COV2.S COVID-19 vaccine or a placebo. CDR3s include the opening cysteine and the closing phenylalanine or tryptophan. Rows give clone size only sometimes, using once, few, many, or a class for an expanded clone.

TRBV5-1,.,TRBJ1-2,CASSLFTRQGGSGYTF
TRBV4-1,.,TRBJ1-2,CASSSRDSYGYTF
TRBV19,.,TRBJ1-2,CASSIGANYGYTF
TRBV7-2,few,TRBJ1-5,CASSLGGGRQPQHF
TRBV18,once,TRBJ1-1,CASSGATNTEAFF
TRBV18,.,TRBJ1-5,CASSPRHVGQYQPQHF
TRBV7-3,once,TRBJ2-3,CASSLLVTDTQYF
TRBV6-6,.,TRBJ1-1,CASSADRGRVAFF
TRBV18,few,TRBJ1-5,CASSGDSNQPQHF
TRBV4-1,.,TRBJ1-1,CASSQDLDTTTEAFF
TRBV12-3/TRBV12-4,once,TRBJ2-5,CASSWGLKTQYF
TRBV11-2,.,TRBJ2-3,CASSLVGGATDTQYF
TRBV10-1,few,TRBJ1-2,CAKTGCVNYGYTF
TRBV6-5,.,TRBJ2-7,CASSYSQGVKPYEQYF
TRBV7-9,few,TRBJ1-5,CASSAYRGQSNQPQHF
TRBV7-3,once,TRBJ1-1,CASSVTGVGTEAFF
TRBV6-2/TRBV6-3,.,TRBJ2-3,CASSPLGAATSTDTQYF
TRBV18,.,TRBJ2-1,CASSPGAGAQDEQFF
TRBV27,few,TRBJ2-7,CASSSRQGPLEQYF
TRBV5-1,.,TRBJ2-5,CASSFIAGAGETQYF
TRBV19,.,TRBJ2-7,CASSYKNNYEQYF
TRBV12-3/TRBV12-4,.,TRBJ1-2,CASSLDINLGYTF
TRBV4-1,.,TRBJ2-7,CASSQPGTSGNTYEQYF
TRBV6-6,.,TRBJ1-2,CATLLRGGYTF
TRBV6-5,.,TRBJ1-4,CASSPRSLHGGLFF
TRBV27,.,TRBJ1-2,CASSPSTGLYYGYTF
TRBV5-1,.,TRBJ2-7,CASRIEPFASYEQYF
TRBV4-1,.,TRBJ1-4,CASSRPREKLFF